These 8 T cell receptor beta chains came from one sample sequenced in a study of T-cell reconstitution after alpha-beta-depleted transplantation in children. Library preparation (for TCRbeta) was performed with unique molecular identifiers. TCRdb re-called the PCR reads through MiXCR, storing one row per CDR3 protein. Here the sample spans 480,000 or so distinct CDR3 sequences, roughly 10% being singletons. The sequencing here drew on PBMCs, taken before TCRalphabeta/CD19-depleted stem cell transplant. These receptors were collected from a child aged 2-15 years with inherited bone marrow failure, due to receive a stem cell transplant.

The V call is TRBV4-1, the J call TRBJ2-3; either TRBD1 or TRBD2 may supply D (6 bases each). The CDR3 length is 14 residues. Trimming took 10 bases from V and 3 from J, leaving 17 bases between them. Germline V lookup: CDR1 MGHRA, CDR2 YSYEKL. CDR3 sequence reads: CATARGPQTDTQYF. The CDR3 DNA follows: TGCGCCACCGCACGGGGGCCTCAAACAGATACGCAGTATTTT.

Ten or more counts support this clonotype. This sequence joins TRBV7-9 and TRBJ2-3; 10 bases match TRBD2. This CDR3 region has 16 residues. V lost 5 bases and J lost 7; bases outside the gene matches: 12. CDR1 is SEHNR, CDR2 FQNEAQ, per germline (reference sequence). For the CDR3, the DNA is TGTGCCAGCAGCCCCCGCCCCCTAGCGGGAGTAAATACGCAGTATTTT. Translated, it gives CASSPRPLAGVNTQYF.

The chain combines TRBV3-1 with TRBJ2-7; TRBD2 is a possible D gene (6 bases). Trimming took 4 bases from V and 7 from J, leaving 14 bases between them. Germline values: CDR1 LGHDT, CDR2 YNNKEL (reference sequence). This CDR3 has 13 amino acids. In DNA form, the CDR3 reads TGTGCCAGCAGCCCCGAAGGGGACTGGGAGCAGTACTTC. Encoded protein: CASSPEGDWEQYF.

This clonotype has at least ten counts. The chain is built from TRBV10-2 and TRBJ2-7; 7 bases are a match to TRBD1. This CDR3 region has 15 residues. V was pared by 7 bases and J by 1 base, with 10 bases of the junction left unmatched. Per the germline V gene, CDR1 is WSHSY and CDR2 is SAAADI. The CDR3 coding sequence is TGCGCCAGCACCTACGGGACAGCCTATTCCTACGAGCAGTACTTC. This codes for CASTYGTAYSYEQYF.

This clonotype has a count of ten or more. The genes are TRBV5-1 and TRBJ2-7, with D possibly called TRBD1 or TRBD2 (5 bases each). V was pared by 0 bases and J by 0 bases, with 10 bases between. This CDR3 comprises 15 residues. Germline CDR1 is SGHRS and CDR2 is YFSETQ. This CDR3 reads CASSLVWGPSYEQYF. The CDR3 bases are TGCGCCAGCAGCTTGGTGTGGGGACCCTCCTACGAGCAGTACTTC.

This sequence joins TRBV12-3 or TRBV12-4 and TRBJ1-5; D call uncertain. V gave up 6 bases and J gave up 1 base, with 10 bases separating them. This CDR3 region has 14 residues. The CDR3 loop is CASRFAGSNQPQHF. As DNA, the CDR3 is TGTGCCAGCAGGTTCGCAGGAAGCAATCAGCCCCAGCATTTT.

This clonotype was counted ten times or more. As DNA, the CDR3 is TGTGCCAGCAGCGTAGCAGAGACCCAGTACTTC. This gives the protein CASSVAETQYF. The chain combines TRBV9 with TRBJ2-5; D call uncertain. Germline V gene data show CDR1 as SGDLS and CDR2 as YYNGEE. The CDR3 sequence is 11 residues long. With 0 bases removed from V and 4 bases from J, the gap between germline ends came to 1 base.

The gene calls are TRBV6-2 or TRBV6-3 and TRBJ1-1; D remains ambiguous. With 2 bases removed from V and 3 bases from J, the gap between germline ends came to 22 bases. The germline CDR1 and CDR2 sequences are MNHEY and SVGEGT. This CDR3 region has 18 residues. This chain's CDR3 is CASSYVSLLEPWDTEAFF. The DNA of the CDR3 is TGTGCCAGCAGTTACGTGAGCCTATTGGAACCCTGGGACACTGAAGCTTTCTTT.